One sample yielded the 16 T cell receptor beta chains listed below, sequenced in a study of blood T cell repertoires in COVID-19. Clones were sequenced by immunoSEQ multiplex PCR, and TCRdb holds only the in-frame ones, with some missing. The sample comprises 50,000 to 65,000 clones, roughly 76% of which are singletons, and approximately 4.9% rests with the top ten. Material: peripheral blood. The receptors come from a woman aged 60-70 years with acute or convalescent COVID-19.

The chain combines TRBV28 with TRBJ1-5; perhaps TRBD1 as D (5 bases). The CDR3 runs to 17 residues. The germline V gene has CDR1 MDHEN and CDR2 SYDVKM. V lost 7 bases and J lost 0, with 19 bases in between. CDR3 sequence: CASNPGGVEDSNQPQHF. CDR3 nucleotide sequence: TGTGCCAGCAACCCGGGGGGGGTGGAAGATAGCAATCAGCCCCAGCATTTT.

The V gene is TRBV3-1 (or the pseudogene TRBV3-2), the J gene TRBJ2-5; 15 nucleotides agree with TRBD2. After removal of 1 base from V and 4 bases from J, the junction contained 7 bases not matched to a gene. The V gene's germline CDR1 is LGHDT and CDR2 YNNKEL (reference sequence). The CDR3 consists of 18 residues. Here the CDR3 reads CASSQAGTSGGPVETQYF. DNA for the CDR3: TGTGCCAGCAGCCAAGCTGGGACTAGCGGGGGGCCGGTAGAGACCCAGTACTTC.

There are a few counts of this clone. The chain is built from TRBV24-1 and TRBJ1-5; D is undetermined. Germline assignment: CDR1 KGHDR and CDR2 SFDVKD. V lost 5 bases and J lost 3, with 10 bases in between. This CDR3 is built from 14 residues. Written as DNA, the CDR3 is TGTGCCACCAGTGGGGGAGGGCCCAATCAGCCCCAGCATTTT. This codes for CATSGGGPNQPQHF.

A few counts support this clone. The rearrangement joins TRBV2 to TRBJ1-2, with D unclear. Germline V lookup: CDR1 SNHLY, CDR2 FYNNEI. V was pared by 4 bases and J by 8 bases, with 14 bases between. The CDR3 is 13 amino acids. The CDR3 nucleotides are TGTGCCAGCAGTGTTAGGCCTTTGGAGGGCTACACCTTC. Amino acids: CASSVRPLEGYTF.

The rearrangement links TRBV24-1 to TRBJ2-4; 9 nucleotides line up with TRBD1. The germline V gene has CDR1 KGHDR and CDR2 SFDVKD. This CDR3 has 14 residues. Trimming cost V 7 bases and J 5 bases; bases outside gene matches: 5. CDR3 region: CATSRTGVENIQYF. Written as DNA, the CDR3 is TGTGCCACCAGCCGGACAGGGGTGGAAAACATTCAGTACTTC.

In DNA form, the CDR3 reads TGTGCCAGCAGCCCAAGGACAGGGGGCTACGAGCAGTACTTC. Its translation: CASSPRTGGYEQYF. V gene TRBV7-8 combines with J gene TRBJ2-7; TRBD1 matches at 10 bases. The CDR3 totals 14 residues. Germline lookup yields CDR1 SGHVS and CDR2 FQNEAQ. J lost 3 bases, V lost 5 bases, and 4 bases had no gene match. Full variable domain (rest looked up from reference TRBV7-8 and TRBJ2-7): GAGVSQSPRYKVAKRGQDVALRCDPISGHVSLFWYQQALGQGPEFLTYFQNEAQLDKSGLPSDRFFAERPEGSVSTLKIQRTQQEDSAVYLCASSPRTGGYEQYFGPGTRLTVT.

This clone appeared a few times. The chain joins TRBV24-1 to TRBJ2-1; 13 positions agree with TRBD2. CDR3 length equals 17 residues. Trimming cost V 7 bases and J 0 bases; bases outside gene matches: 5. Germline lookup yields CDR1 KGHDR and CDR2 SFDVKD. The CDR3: CATSRLAGGGSYNEQFF. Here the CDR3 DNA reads TGTGCCACCAGCCGACTAGCGGGAGGCGGCTCCTACAATGAGCAGTTCTTC.

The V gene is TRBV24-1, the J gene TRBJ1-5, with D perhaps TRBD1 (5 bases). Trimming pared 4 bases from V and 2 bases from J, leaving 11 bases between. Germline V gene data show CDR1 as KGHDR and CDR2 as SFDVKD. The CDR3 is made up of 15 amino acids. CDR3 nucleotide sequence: TGTGCCACCAGTGACCCATCGGGGGGCAATCAGCCCCAGCATTTT. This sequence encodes CATSDPSGGNQPQHF.

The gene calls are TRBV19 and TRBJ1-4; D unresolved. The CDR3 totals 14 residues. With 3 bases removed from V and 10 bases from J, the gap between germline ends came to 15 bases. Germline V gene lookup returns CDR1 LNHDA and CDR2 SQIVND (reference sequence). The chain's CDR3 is CASSIPDQAGKLFF. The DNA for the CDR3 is TGTGCCAGTAGTATCCCCGACCAGGCGGGAAAACTGTTTTTT.

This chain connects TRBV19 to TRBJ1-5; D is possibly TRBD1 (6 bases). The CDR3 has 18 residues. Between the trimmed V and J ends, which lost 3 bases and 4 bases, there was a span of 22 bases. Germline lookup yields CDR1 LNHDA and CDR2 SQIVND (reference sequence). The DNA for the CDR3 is TGTGCCAGTAGTATTGGGGGAGGGTCAGGGGCGGAGAATCAGCCCCAGCATTTT. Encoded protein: CASSIGGGSGAENQPQHF.

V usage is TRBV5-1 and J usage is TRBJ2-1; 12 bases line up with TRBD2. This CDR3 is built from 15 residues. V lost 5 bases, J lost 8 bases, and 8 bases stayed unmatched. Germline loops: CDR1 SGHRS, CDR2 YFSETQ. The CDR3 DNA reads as TGCGCCAGCAGGTCGACTAGCGGGAGAACGTATGAGCAGTTCTTC. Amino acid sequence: CASRSTSGRTYEQFF.

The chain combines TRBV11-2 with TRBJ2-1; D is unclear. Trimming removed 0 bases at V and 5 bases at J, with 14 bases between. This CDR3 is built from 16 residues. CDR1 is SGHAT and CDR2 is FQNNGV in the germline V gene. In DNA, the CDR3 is TGTGCCAGCAGCTTAGAGAGCGTATACGGCCACAATGAGCAGTTCTTC. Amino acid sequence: CASSLESVYGHNEQFF.

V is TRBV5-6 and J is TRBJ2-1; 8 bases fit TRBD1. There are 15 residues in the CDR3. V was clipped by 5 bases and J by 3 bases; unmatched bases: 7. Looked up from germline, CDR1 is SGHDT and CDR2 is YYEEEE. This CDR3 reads CASSYEDRDYNEQFF. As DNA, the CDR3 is TGTGCCAGCAGTTACGAGGACAGGGACTACAATGAGCAGTTCTTC.

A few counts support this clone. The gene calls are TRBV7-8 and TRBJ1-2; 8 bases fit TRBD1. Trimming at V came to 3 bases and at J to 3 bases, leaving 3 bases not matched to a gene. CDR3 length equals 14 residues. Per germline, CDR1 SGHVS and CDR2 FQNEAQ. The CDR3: CASSFYRGDYGYTF. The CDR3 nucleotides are TGTGCCAGCAGCTTCTACAGGGGGGACTATGGCTACACCTTC.

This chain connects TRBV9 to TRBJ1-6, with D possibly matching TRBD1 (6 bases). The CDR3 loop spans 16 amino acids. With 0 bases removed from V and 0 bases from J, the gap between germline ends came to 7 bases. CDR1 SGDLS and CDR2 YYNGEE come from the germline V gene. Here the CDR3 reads CASSVEGGSYNSPLHF. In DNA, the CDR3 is TGTGCCAGCAGCGTAGAAGGGGGCTCCTATAATTCACCCCTCCACTTT.

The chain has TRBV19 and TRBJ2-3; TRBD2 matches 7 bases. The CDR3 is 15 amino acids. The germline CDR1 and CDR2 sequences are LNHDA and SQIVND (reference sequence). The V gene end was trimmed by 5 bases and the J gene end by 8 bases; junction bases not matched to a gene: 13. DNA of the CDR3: TGTGCCAGTAGTTCGACGGGGATATCGGGGGGTACGCAGTATTTT. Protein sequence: CASSSTGISGGTQYF. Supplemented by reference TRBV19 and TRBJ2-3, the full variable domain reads DGGITQSPKYLFRKEGQNVTLSCEQNLNHDAMYWYRQDPGQGLRLIYYSQIVNDFQKGDIAEGYSVSREKKESFPLTVTSAQKNPTAFYLCASSSTGISGGTQYFGPGTRLTVL.